This T cell receptor (beta chain) is drawn from a study of blood T cells in healthy people across ages. Per the germline V gene, CDR1 is MDHEN and CDR2 is SYDVKM. The V gene lost 5 bases and the J gene lost 7 bases, with 9 bases spanning the gap. The CDR3 is 12 residues long. Points on this clonotype: Its antigen is still unknown.

Using a J-beta primer mix together with a sample-barcoded 5' primer, a second PCR was run for roughly 6 to 11 cycles. Every single cDNA molecule received a tag from a template-switch adaptor with 12 random nucleotides. TCRdb re-called the 5' RACE reads through MiXCR, storing one row per CDR3 protein. The table records 650,000 to 700,000 distinct CDR3 sequences, around 50% of them present only once. Overall study findings and caveats: Diversity estimates drawn from one million T cells were deemed underestimates.

The sequence was collected from a woman older than 75 in good health. The chain carries TRBV28 and TRBJ1-5; D unclear. The sequenced material came from blood. The CDR3: CASSPTVQPQHF. The CDR3 coding sequence is TGTGCCAGCAGTCCGACGGTCCAGCCCCAGCATTTT.